This T cell receptor beta chain was identified during a study of T cell repertoires in cytomegalovirus infection. The overall study: Epitope selection comprised recently identified HLA-C-restricted CMV epitopes and well-studied HLA-B-restricted CMV epitopes. The public TCR beta signatures pointed to both CMV infection and matching HLA type.

TCRdb passed the reads through MiXCR, listing each CDR3 protein once. The sample contains about 27,000 distinct CDR3 sequences, around 19% of which appear only once. Worth noting for this clonotype: The antigen is unknown.

General observations from the study: The study found HLA-C-restricted CMV-specific TCR beta clonotypes dominating the ex vivo response.

CDR3 length equals 12 residues. The ends were cut back, 6 bases at V and 1 base at J, with 6 bases in the middle. Germline loops: CDR1 MNHEY, CDR2 SVGEGT. The sample in question was CD8+ T cells from cultured PBMCs, obtained from culture after CMV antigen stimulation. The chain links TRBV6-2 or TRBV6-3 to TRBJ1-1; D is undetermined. This sequence was found in a human donor in good health (CMV status not recorded). Some clones in this sample may be carry-over from other donors' samples. CDR3 loop: CASSHGNTEAFF. In DNA, the CDR3 is TGTGCCAGCAGCCATGGGAACACTGAAGCTTTCTTT.